This T cell receptor beta chain was retrieved from a study of T cell clonality in common variable immunodeficiency. Findings of the study overall: Compared with healthy controls, CVID subjects showed increased TCRbeta clonality, mostly in about a third. Shared TCRbeta clones were fewer between CVID subjects than controls. T cell subpopulation sequencing would be needed to explain CVID clonality.

Equal genomic DNA amounts from CVID and control samples were sequenced. The assay was immunoSEQ multiplex PCR, and TCRdb's table has in-frame clones only and misses some. This sample carries approximately 37,000 clones and no singletons, and roughly a tenth goes to the top ten. This CDR3 is 13 amino acids long. The V gene lost 3 bases and the J gene lost 2 bases, with 7 bases spanning the gap. Germline CDR1 KGHSH, CDR2 LQKENI. Comment on this clone: The antigen is undetermined. The read is 3 residues too short to cover the CDR3 end, so that end is filled in from the germline J gene.

The chain couples TRBV18 to TRBJ2-5; D not resolved. Specimen: peripheral blood mononuclear cells. The sequence came from a person between 18 and 69 years old in good health. CDR3 DNA, as far as it was read: TGTGCCAGCTCACCGCCCGGGCAAGAGACC. As protein: CASSPPGQET. The full CDR3 protein reads CASSPPGQETQYF.